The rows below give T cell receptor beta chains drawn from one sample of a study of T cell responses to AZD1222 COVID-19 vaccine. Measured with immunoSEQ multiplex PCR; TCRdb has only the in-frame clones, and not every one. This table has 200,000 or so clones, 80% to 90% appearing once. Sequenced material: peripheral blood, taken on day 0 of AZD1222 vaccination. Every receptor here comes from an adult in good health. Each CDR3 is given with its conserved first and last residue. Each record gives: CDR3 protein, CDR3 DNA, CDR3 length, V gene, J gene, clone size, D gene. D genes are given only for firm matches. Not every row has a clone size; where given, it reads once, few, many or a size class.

cdr3_aa: CASSEYRRWYF; cdr3_nt: TGTGCCAGCAGTGAATACCGCCGGTGGTACTTC; cdr3_length: 11; v_call: TRBV2; j_call: TRBJ2-7; clone_size: NA; d_call: NA
cdr3_aa: CASTGTGSNYGYTF; cdr3_nt: TGTGCCAGCACCGGGACAGGGTCTAACTATGGCTACACCTTC; cdr3_length: 14; v_call: TRBV6-6; j_call: TRBJ1-2; clone_size: once; d_call: TRBD1
cdr3_aa: CASIEGLSGNTIYF; cdr3_nt: TGTGCCTCGATCGAAGGGTTATCTGGAAACACCATATATTTT; cdr3_length: 14; v_call: TRBV24-1; j_call: TRBJ1-3; clone_size: NA; d_call: NA
cdr3_aa: CASSLKGGRETYNEQFF; cdr3_nt: TGTGCCAGCAGCTTAAAGGGGGGCCGAGAAACCTACAATGAGCAGTTCTTC; cdr3_length: 17; v_call: TRBV7-3; j_call: TRBJ2-1; clone_size: NA; d_call: NA
cdr3_aa: CSVVSATNQPQHF; cdr3_nt: TGCAGCGTTGTGTCCGCGACGAATCAGCCCCAGCATTTT; cdr3_length: 13; v_call: TRBV29-1; j_call: TRBJ1-5; clone_size: NA; d_call: NA
cdr3_aa: CASGLDRASSYEQYF; cdr3_nt: TGTGCCAGCGGGTTGGACAGGGCGAGCTCCTACGAGCAGTACTTC; cdr3_length: 15; v_call: TRBV11-1; j_call: TRBJ2-7; clone_size: NA; d_call: TRBD1
cdr3_aa: CASKRQPGSYEQYF; cdr3_nt: TGTGCCAGTAAACGACAGCCTGGCTCCTACGAGCAGTACTTC; cdr3_length: 14; v_call: TRBV19; j_call: TRBJ2-7; clone_size: NA; d_call: NA
cdr3_aa: CAWSSTRATEAFF; cdr3_nt: TGTGCCTGGAGTTCGACGAGGGCCACTGAAGCTTTCTTT; cdr3_length: 13; v_call: TRBV30; j_call: TRBJ1-1; clone_size: NA; d_call: NA
cdr3_aa: CASSQETSGDYEQYF; cdr3_nt: TGCGCCAGCAGCCAAGAGACTAGCGGGGATTACGAGCAGTACTTC; cdr3_length: 15; v_call: TRBV4-1; j_call: TRBJ2-7; clone_size: NA; d_call: TRBD2
cdr3_aa: CASSVRLDTEAFF; cdr3_nt: TGTGCCAGCAGCGTCAGATTGGACACTGAAGCTTTCTTT; cdr3_length: 13; v_call: TRBV9; j_call: TRBJ1-1; clone_size: NA; d_call: NA
cdr3_aa: CASSWTSGVTDTQYF; cdr3_nt: TGTGCCAGCAGCTGGACTAGCGGGGTTACAGATACGCAGTATTTT; cdr3_length: 15; v_call: TRBV7-9; j_call: TRBJ2-3; clone_size: NA; d_call: TRBD2
cdr3_aa: CASSRERGSSYNEQFF; cdr3_nt: TGCGCCAGCAGCCGGGAGCGGGGGAGCTCCTACAATGAGCAGTTCTTC; cdr3_length: 16; v_call: TRBV4-1; j_call: TRBJ2-1; clone_size: NA; d_call: TRBD2
cdr3_aa: CASSASGGSDTGELFF; cdr3_nt: TGTGCCAGCAGCGCCTCAGGGGGCTCGGACACCGGGGAGCTGTTTTTT; cdr3_length: 16; v_call: TRBV9; j_call: TRBJ2-2; clone_size: NA; d_call: TRBD1
cdr3_aa: CASSYSPGLNTEAFF; cdr3_nt: TGTGCCAGCAGTTACTCTCCGGGTCTGAACACTGAAGCTTTCTTT; cdr3_length: 15; v_call: TRBV6-5; j_call: TRBJ1-1; clone_size: NA; d_call: NA
cdr3_aa: CASSPTGNTEAFF; cdr3_nt: TGTGCCAGCAGCCCGACAGGGAACACTGAAGCTTTCTTT; cdr3_length: 13; v_call: TRBV7-9; j_call: TRBJ1-1; clone_size: NA; d_call: NA
cdr3_aa: CASSSAGMPTGELFF; cdr3_nt: TGTGCCAGCAGCTCAGCAGGGATGCCCACCGGGGAGCTGTTTTTT; cdr3_length: 15; v_call: TRBV7-2; j_call: TRBJ2-2; clone_size: NA; d_call: NA
cdr3_aa: CASSLQMDTEAFF; cdr3_nt: TGTGCCAGCAGTTTACAAATGGACACTGAAGCTTTCTTT; cdr3_length: 13; v_call: TRBV12-3/TRBV12-4; j_call: TRBJ1-1; clone_size: few; d_call: NA
cdr3_aa: CASSIERLHTEAFF; cdr3_nt: TGTGCCAGTAGTATCGAGAGGCTTCACACTGAAGCTTTCTTT; cdr3_length: 14; v_call: TRBV19; j_call: TRBJ1-1; clone_size: NA; d_call: NA
cdr3_aa: CASSLGRSSGNTIYF; cdr3_nt: TGTGCCAGCAGCTTAGGACGGAGCTCTGGAAACACCATATATTTT; cdr3_length: 15; v_call: TRBV7-9; j_call: TRBJ1-3; clone_size: NA; d_call: NA
cdr3_aa: CASRARGQIDSPLHF; cdr3_nt: TGTGCCAGCAGGGCAAGGGGGCAAATCGATTCACCCCTCCACTTT; cdr3_length: 15; v_call: TRBV7-9; j_call: TRBJ1-6; clone_size: once; d_call: TRBD1
cdr3_aa: CASSDPGTGLYSNQPQHF; cdr3_nt: TGTGCCAGCAGTGACCCCGGGACAGGGTTGTATAGCAATCAGCCCCAGCATTTT; cdr3_length: 18; v_call: TRBV6-2/TRBV6-3; j_call: TRBJ1-5; clone_size: NA; d_call: TRBD1
cdr3_aa: CASQNLDTNEKLFF; cdr3_nt: TGTGCCAGTCAGAATTTGGATACTAATGAAAAACTGTTTTTT; cdr3_length: 14; v_call: TRBV6-5; j_call: TRBJ1-4; clone_size: NA; d_call: NA